Sequencing of this T cell receptor (beta chain) was carried out in a study of control samples from healthy donors and cancer patients (TCRdb year 2020). The CDR3 spans 16 residues, from the cysteine through the phenylalanine. The read is trimmed to its CDR3 DNA, 48 bases read in frame from base 1. CDR1 and CDR2 are drawn from the germline V gene: MNHEY, SVGEGT. Germline trimming: 2 bases from V, 0 bases from J; junction bases outside gene matches: 6. The library was made by the immunoSEQ multiplex PCR assay. Sourced from immuneACCESS, this table was stored by TCRdb with only in-frame sequences that have V and J called. A share of the clones is absent; for the studies checked, an unresolved V gene accounts for under half, and the remainder has no known explanation. This sample comprises approximately 87,000 clones, 90% to 95% of them detected only once. The top ten clonotypes cover approximately 15% of the sample.

Comment on this clone: The clone's antigen remains unknown. Base qualities were left out, and no much larger clone turns up one base away.

This sequence originates from a man between 50 and 59 years old in good health. The chain is assembled from TRBV6-2 or TRBV6-3 and TRBJ1-1, with 7 central nucleotides matching TRBD1. Sequencing input: blood. In nucleotides, the sequence is TGTGCCAGCAGTTACCCCACCGGGACAGTGAACACTGAAGCTTTCTTT. This codes for CASSYPTGTVNTEAFF.